The TCR beta chain described here comes from a study of Graves' ophthalmopathy and Graves' hyperthyroidism. In the study overall: The study drew peripheral blood at initial diagnosis, before any treatment.

Diagnosis was based on clinical symptoms, serum thyroxine, TRAb, thyroid ultrasound and orbital computed tomography. Germline V gives CDR1 SGHTA, CDR2 FQGNSA. This CDR3 is built from 17 residues. The ends were cut back, 0 bases at V and 4 bases at J, with 19 bases in the middle. Study-wide findings and caveats: Progression of ophthalmopathy was predicted by the model with around 70% sensitivity and around 72% specificity.

Transcripts of RNA were the source for amplifying TCR beta CDR3 regions. Second-round multiplex PCR came after first-round RT-PCR with HTBI primers. Each CDR3 protein gets one entry after TCRdb re-called the multiplex PCR reads with MiXCR. The sample lists around 660,000 distinct CDR3 sequences, about two fifths occurring once. As regards this clonotype: Its antigen is as yet unknown. A single base separates this from a much larger clone, so it may be a read error.

The specimen was peripheral blood. The source is an adult man with Graves' ophthalmopathy. This chain links TRBV7-2 with TRBJ2-7; D could derive from TRBD1 or TRBD2 (7 bases each). CDR3 sequence: CASSLAASGTEGYEQYF. CDR3 sequence (DNA): TGTGCCAGCAGCTTAGCCGCCAGCGGGACAGAGGGTTACGAGCAGTACTTC.